This T cell receptor (beta chain) was profiled in a study of T cells after yellow fever vaccination. Notes on the study in general: Post-booster repertoires contained most primary-vaccination clones again (96% CD4, roughly 91% CD8).

Using its own MiXCR run on the 5' RACE reads, TCRdb lists one record per CDR3 protein. Of around 600,000 distinct CDR3 sequences in the sample, 9% to 15% are singletons; the top ten hold 15%. With regard to this clonotype: The antigen remains undetermined.

This CDR3 region has 15 residues. V was pared by 3 bases and J by 4 bases, with 13 bases between. The sequence was collected from a man in his thirties or forties who received the YFV17D yellow fever vaccine. V and J are TRBV12-3 or TRBV12-4 and TRBJ1-5; tentative D call: TRBD1 (6 bases). The sample consisted of PBMCs, taken on the day of the yellow fever booster vaccination. The CDR3 bases are TGTGCCAGCAGTTTGGGGTTGGGGGCTAATCAGCCCCAGCATTTT. It codes for CASSLGLGANQPQHF.